This TCR beta chain was identified during a study of T cell responses to AZD1222 COVID-19 vaccine. With respect to this clone: Its specificity is unknown.

The germline V gene encodes CDR1 LGHDT and CDR2 YNNKEL (reference sequence). Germline trimming cut 3 bases from V and 5 bases from J; bases unmatched to any gene: 3. The CDR3 extends over 14 amino acids. TCRdb's copy holds only in-frame clones and misses some; the assay was immunoSEQ multiplex PCR. Of about 140,000 clones listed, around 89% are singletons. Whole-study findings and limits: Females outnumbered males among donors, who were mostly white British; clonal diversity was possibly underestimated. Seropositive AZD1222 recipients at baseline numbered only 5 or 6. With dominance at 160-218 and 743-854, vaccine-associated CD4 TCRs spanned spike.

This sample comprised peripheral blood, obtained on day 0 of AZD1222 vaccination. The rearrangement links TRBV3-1 (or the pseudogene TRBV3-2) to TRBJ1-4; 7 bases map to TRBD1. The sequence derives from an adult in good health. Here the CDR3 DNA reads TGTGCCAGCAGCCAGGGACAGCCAAATGAAAAACTGTTTTTT. Protein product: CASSQGQPNEKLFF.